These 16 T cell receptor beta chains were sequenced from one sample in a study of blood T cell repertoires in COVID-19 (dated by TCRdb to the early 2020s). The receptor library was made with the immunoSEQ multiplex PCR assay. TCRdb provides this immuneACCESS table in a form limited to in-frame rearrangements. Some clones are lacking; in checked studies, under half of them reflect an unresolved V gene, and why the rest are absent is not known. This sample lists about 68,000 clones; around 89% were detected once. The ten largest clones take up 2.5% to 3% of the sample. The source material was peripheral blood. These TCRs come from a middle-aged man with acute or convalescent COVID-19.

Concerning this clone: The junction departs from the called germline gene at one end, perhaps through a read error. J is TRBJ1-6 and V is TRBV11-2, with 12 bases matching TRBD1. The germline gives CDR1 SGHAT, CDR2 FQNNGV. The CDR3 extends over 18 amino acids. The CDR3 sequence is CASSLEGTGGGNNSPLHF. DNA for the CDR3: TGTGCCAGCAGCCTAGAGGGGACAGGGGGCGGAAATAATTCACCCCTCCACTTT. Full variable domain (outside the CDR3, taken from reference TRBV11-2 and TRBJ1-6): EAGVAQSPRYKIIEKRQSVAFWCNPISGHATLYWYQQILGQGPKLLIQFQNNGVVDDSQLPKDRFSAERLKGVDSTLKIQPAKLEDSAVYLCASSLEGTGGGNNSPLHFGNGTRLTVT.

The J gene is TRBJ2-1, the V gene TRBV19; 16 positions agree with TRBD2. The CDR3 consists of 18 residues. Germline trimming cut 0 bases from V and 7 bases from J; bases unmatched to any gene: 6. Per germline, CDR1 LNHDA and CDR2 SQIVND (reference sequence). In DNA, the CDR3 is TGTGCCAGTAGTATAGATCGCGGGACTAGCGGGAGGGGGAATGAGCAGTTCTTC. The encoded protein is CASSIDRGTSGRGNEQFF.

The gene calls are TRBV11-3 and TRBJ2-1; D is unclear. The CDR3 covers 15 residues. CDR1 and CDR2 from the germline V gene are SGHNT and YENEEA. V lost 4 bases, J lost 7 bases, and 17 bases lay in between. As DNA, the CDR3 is TGTGCCAGCAGCTCTAAGGTTTCCCCAGGAAATGAGCAGTTCTTC. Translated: CASSSKVSPGNEQFF.

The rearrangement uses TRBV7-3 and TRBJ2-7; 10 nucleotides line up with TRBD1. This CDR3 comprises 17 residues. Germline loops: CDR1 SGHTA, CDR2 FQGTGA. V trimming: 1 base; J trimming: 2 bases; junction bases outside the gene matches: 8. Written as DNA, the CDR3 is TGTGCCAGCAGCTTAAAGGGACAGGGGACTGGCCCCTACGAGCAGTACTTC. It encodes CASSLKGQGTGPYEQYF.

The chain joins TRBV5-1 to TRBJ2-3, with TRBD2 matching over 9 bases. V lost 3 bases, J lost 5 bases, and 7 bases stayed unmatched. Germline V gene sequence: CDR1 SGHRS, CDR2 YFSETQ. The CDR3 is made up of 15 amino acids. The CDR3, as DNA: TGCGCCAGCAGCTGGACTAGCGAGGCGGGAGATACGCAGTATTTT. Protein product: CASSWTSEAGDTQYF.

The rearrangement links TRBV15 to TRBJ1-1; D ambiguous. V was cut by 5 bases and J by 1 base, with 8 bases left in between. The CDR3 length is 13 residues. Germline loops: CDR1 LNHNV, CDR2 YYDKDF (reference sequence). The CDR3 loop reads CATSRRQNTEAFF. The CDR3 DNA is TGTGCCACCAGCCGACGACAGAACACTGAAGCTTTCTTT.

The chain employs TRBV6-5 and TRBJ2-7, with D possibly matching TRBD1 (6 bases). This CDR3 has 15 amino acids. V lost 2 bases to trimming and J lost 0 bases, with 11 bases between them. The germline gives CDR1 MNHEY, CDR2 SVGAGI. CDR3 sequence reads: CASSYAGASSYEQYV. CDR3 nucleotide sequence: TGTGCCAGCAGTTACGCAGGGGCCAGCTCCTACGAGCAGTACGTC.

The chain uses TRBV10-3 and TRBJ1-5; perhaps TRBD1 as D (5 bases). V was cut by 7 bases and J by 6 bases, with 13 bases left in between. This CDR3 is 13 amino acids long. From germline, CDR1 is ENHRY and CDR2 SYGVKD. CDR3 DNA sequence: TGTGCCATCACCGGGGGTATGGGTCAGCCCCAGCATTTT. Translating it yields CAITGGMGQPQHF.

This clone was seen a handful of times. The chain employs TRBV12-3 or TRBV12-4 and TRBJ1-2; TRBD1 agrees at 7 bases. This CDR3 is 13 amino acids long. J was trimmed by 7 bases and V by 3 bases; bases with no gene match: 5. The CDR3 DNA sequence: TGTGCCAGCAGTTTTGAGGGGGCACGTGGCTACACCTTC. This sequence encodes CASSFEGARGYTF.

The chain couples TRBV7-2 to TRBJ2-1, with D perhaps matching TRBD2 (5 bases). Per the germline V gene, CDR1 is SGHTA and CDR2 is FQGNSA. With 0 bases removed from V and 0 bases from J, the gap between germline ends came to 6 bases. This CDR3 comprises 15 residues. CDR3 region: CASSLAGSSYNEQFF. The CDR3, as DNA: TGTGCCAGCAGCTTAGCAGGGAGCTCCTACAATGAGCAGTTCTTC.

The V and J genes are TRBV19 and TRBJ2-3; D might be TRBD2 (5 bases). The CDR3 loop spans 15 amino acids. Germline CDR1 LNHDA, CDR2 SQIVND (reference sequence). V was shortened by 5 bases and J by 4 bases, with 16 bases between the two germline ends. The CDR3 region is CASSVTTLESDTQYF. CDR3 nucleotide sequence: TGTGCCAGTAGTGTGACTACCCTAGAATCAGATACGCAGTATTTT.

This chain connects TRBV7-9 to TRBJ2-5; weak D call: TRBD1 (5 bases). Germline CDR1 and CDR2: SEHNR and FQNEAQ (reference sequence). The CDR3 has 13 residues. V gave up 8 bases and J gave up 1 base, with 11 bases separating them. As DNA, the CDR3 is TGTGCCAGCCTTGGCAGGGCCCAAGAGACCCAGTACTTC. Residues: CASLGRAQETQYF.

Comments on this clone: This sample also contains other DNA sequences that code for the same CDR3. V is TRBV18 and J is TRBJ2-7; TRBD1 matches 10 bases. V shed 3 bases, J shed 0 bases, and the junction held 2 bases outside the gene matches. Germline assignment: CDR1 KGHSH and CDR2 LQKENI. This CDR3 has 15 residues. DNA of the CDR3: TGTGCCAGCTCACCGGGGACAGGGGCCTCCTACGAGCAGTACTTC. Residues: CASSPGTGASYEQYF.

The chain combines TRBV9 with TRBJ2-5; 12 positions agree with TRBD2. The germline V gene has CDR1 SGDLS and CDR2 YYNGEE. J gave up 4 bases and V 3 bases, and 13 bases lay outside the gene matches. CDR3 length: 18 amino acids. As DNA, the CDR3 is TGTGCCAGCAGCGCGAAGACTAGCGGGAGCGCCATGCGAGAGACCCAGTACTTC. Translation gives CASSAKTSGSAMRETQYF.

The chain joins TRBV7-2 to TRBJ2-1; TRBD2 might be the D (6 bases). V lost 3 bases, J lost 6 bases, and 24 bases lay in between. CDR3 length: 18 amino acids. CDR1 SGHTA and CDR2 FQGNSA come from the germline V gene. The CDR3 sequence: CASSFRRISTGESNEQFF. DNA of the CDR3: TGTGCCAGCAGCTTTCGGAGGATCTCAACGGGAGAATCCAATGAGCAGTTCTTC.

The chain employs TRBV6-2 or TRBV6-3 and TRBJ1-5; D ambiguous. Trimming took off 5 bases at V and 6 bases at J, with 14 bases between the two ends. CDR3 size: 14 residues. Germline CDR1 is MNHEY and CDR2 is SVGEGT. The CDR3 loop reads CASSPQRGRQPQHF. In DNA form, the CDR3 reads TGTGCCAGCAGTCCCCAGAGAGGGCGTCAGCCCCAGCATTTT.